Described below is a single TCR beta chain sequence and its context. Its antigen is still unknown. This sample is part of a study of identifying expanded T cells in peripheral blood. Germline V gene sequence: CDR1 WSHSY, CDR2 SAAADI. J lost 5 bases, V lost 3 bases, and 7 bases had no gene match. This CDR3 has 15 amino acids. Overall study findings and caveats: Approximately 2-week clone count variance significantly increased as total template count grew.

No infections or other immune events were documented during collection. The data were produced by immunoSEQ multiplex PCR, yet TCRdb's version contains in-frame clones alone and is incomplete. The table shows 70,000 or so clones, with 75% to 90% occurring only once. The source is a person between 18 and 69 years old in good health. The chain couples TRBV10-2 to TRBJ2-7; 10 bases align to TRBD2. Sequenced: blood. The CDR3 nucleotides are TGCGCCAGCAGTGACCCAAAGCGGGGGGGAGACGAGCAGTACTTC. This translates into CASSDPKRGGDEQYF.